This TCR beta chain is drawn from a study of CD8 T cells in Susac syndrome (dated by TCRdb to the late 2010s). Regarding the study in general: Repertoire sequencing was used to test whether CD8+ T cell activation and differentiation in Susac syndrome was antigen driven.

What the study reported, not specific to this receptor: The TCR sequencing and HLA analysis was acknowledged to have included a relatively small number of individuals.

High-throughput TCR beta sequencing profiled peripheral blood CD8+ and CD4+ T cells from healthy donors, Susac syndrome patients and multiple sclerosis patients. Multiple sclerosis controls were treatment-naive patients with stable or active relapsing-remitting disease fulfilling revised McDonald criteria. Bulk CD8+ and CD4+ T cells were purified by magnetic negative isolation, whereas CD8+ TEMRA cells were enriched by FACS. Blood was collected in EDTA tubes and processed within 24 hours, with PBMCs isolated through density gradient centrifugation. PBMCs intended for TCR sequencing were frozen in liquid nitrogen and were later thawed in a 37 degrees C water bath. The sorted or isolated CD4+, CD8+ and CD8+ TEMRA cells reached a purity of at least 90%. RNA was extracted using the RNeasy kit, and roughly 0.45 to 1 ug of the RNA was reverse transcribed with random hexamers. TCR beta CDR3 regions were amplified with the immunoSEQ multiplex PCR assay covering 54 Vbeta and 13 Jbeta segments. To correct PCR amplification bias, a synthetic template baseline was used for both primer optimization and computational correction. For the original study's pipeline: Reads were annotated to V, D and J genes according to IMGT and were analyzed with immunoSEQ Analyzer, with only productive sequences retained. To calculate clonality, Shannon entropy was normalized by log2 of the number of productive unique sequences and then subtracted from one. For each patient and control, public and private clones were evaluated within the 100 most prevalent clones. Clones were defined as Susac-specific when absent from the healthy and MS cohorts, from about 970 published viral clones and from other ImmuneACCESS disease sequences. TCRdb handled the public reads itself, with Q25 trimming in fastp and clone calling in MiXCR, and kept productive beta chains. Every CDR3 protein is listed once, alongside the most common genes and DNA of its rows. TCRdb's processing, not the authors', yielded these V and J calls. The sample table holds about 210,000 distinct CDR3 sequences, of which 95% were seen once. The ten largest clones take up roughly 0.1% of the sample.

As to this clonotype: The specificity of this receptor is unknown. Base qualities were left out, and no much larger clone turns up one base away.

V and J are truncated by 5 bases and 4 bases respectively, leaving an intervening sequence of 12 bases. From its cysteine to its phenylalanine, the CDR3 spans 14 amino acids. Of all the DNA, just the CDR3 is kept, 42 bases in frame from base 1. Looking up the germline V gene (reference sequence) yields CDR1 LNHDA and CDR2 SQIVND. The chain is made from TRBV19 and TRBJ2-1; the D region possibly corresponds to TRBD2 (6 bases align). The clonotype originates from a human donor with multiple sclerosis. The specimen was CD4+ T cells from PBMCs. Here is the DNA: TGTGCCAGTAGTCTGGGGACTCCGTACAATGAGCAGTTCTTC. Its coded protein is CASSLGTPYNEQFF.